The TCR beta chain described here comes from a study of shared clonotypes between healthy human individuals. At the level of the study: CD4 naive cells filled three plates per donor, CD4 memory three, CD8 naive two and CD8 memory one. General observations from the study: Clonotypes shared by all four sorted-subset donors had higher generation probabilities than non-shared clonotypes.

Authors' data handling: Because ImmunoSEQ provided only junction sequences with no quality scores, the filtering differed. Only in-frame clones appear in the TCRdb table, and some are missing; sequencing was by immunoSEQ multiplex PCR. Clone size and the V and J calls come from that table; the DNA yielded D and trimming. This sample carries fewer than 850,000 clones, 90% to 97% of them seen once, and the ten largest clones take less than 0.25%. This clone was seen just once. Its cognate antigen is unknown. Germline-derived CDR1 and CDR2 are SGHDN and FVKESK. V shed 0 bases and J shed 1 base, with 7 bases lying between them. This CDR3 has 14 residues. The naive CD8 fraction comprised CD45RO-negative cells positively selected for CCR7 and excluded terminally differentiated effector memory CD45RA+ cells. Adult donors, all healthy and HIV-negative, had no recent acute infections or vaccinations.

This sequence was found in a young man in good health. Sequenced input: naive CD8+ T cells sorted from blood. The chain joins TRBV14 to TRBJ2-7, with TRBD1 as a possible D gene (6 bases). The CDR3 loop is CASSQDTGSYEQYF. In nucleotides, the CDR3 is TGTGCCAGCAGCCAAGATACAGGGTCCTACGAGCAGTACTTC. Filled out from reference TRBV14 and TRBJ2-7, the complete variable domain reads EAGVTQFPSHSVIEKGQTVTLRCDPISGHDNLYWYRRVMGKEIKFLLHFVKESKQDESGMPNNRFLAERTGGTYSTLKVQPAELEDSGVYFCASSQDTGSYEQYFGPGTRLTVT.